The source of this T cell receptor (beta chain) is a study of identical twins. V was trimmed by 4 bases and J by 2 bases, leaving 22 bases between them. This CDR3 has 18 residues. Germline V gives CDR1 MNHNS, CDR2 SASEGT. Using its own MiXCR run on the 5' RACE reads, TCRdb lists one record per CDR3 protein. The table has about 1.7 million distinct CDR3 sequences, 32% seen once; the top ten hold around 0.25%. The specimen sequenced was cord blood. The TCR was taken from a newborn girl in good health. This chain connects TRBV6-1 to TRBJ2-3; possibly TRBD1 or TRBD2 for D (5 bases each). The CDR3 region has the DNA TGTGCCAGCAGTGGAAGTCTGAGGGACCGACACTCCACAGATACGCAGTATTTT. Residues: CASSGSLRDRHSTDTQYF.